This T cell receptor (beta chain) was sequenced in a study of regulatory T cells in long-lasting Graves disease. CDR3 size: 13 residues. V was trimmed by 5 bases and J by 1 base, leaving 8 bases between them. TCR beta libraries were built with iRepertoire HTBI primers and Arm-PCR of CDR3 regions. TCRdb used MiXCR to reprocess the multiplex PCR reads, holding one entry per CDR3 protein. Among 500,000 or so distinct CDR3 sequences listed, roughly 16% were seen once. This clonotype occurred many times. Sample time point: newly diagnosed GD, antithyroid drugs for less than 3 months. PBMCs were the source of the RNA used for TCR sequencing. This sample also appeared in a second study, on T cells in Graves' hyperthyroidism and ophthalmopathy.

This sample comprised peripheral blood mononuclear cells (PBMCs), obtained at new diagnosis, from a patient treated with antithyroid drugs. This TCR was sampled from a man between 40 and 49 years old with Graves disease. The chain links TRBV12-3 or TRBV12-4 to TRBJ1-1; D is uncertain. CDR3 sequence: CASSITPNTEAFF. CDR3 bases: TGTGCCAGCAGTATAACACCGAACACTGAAGCTTTCTTT.